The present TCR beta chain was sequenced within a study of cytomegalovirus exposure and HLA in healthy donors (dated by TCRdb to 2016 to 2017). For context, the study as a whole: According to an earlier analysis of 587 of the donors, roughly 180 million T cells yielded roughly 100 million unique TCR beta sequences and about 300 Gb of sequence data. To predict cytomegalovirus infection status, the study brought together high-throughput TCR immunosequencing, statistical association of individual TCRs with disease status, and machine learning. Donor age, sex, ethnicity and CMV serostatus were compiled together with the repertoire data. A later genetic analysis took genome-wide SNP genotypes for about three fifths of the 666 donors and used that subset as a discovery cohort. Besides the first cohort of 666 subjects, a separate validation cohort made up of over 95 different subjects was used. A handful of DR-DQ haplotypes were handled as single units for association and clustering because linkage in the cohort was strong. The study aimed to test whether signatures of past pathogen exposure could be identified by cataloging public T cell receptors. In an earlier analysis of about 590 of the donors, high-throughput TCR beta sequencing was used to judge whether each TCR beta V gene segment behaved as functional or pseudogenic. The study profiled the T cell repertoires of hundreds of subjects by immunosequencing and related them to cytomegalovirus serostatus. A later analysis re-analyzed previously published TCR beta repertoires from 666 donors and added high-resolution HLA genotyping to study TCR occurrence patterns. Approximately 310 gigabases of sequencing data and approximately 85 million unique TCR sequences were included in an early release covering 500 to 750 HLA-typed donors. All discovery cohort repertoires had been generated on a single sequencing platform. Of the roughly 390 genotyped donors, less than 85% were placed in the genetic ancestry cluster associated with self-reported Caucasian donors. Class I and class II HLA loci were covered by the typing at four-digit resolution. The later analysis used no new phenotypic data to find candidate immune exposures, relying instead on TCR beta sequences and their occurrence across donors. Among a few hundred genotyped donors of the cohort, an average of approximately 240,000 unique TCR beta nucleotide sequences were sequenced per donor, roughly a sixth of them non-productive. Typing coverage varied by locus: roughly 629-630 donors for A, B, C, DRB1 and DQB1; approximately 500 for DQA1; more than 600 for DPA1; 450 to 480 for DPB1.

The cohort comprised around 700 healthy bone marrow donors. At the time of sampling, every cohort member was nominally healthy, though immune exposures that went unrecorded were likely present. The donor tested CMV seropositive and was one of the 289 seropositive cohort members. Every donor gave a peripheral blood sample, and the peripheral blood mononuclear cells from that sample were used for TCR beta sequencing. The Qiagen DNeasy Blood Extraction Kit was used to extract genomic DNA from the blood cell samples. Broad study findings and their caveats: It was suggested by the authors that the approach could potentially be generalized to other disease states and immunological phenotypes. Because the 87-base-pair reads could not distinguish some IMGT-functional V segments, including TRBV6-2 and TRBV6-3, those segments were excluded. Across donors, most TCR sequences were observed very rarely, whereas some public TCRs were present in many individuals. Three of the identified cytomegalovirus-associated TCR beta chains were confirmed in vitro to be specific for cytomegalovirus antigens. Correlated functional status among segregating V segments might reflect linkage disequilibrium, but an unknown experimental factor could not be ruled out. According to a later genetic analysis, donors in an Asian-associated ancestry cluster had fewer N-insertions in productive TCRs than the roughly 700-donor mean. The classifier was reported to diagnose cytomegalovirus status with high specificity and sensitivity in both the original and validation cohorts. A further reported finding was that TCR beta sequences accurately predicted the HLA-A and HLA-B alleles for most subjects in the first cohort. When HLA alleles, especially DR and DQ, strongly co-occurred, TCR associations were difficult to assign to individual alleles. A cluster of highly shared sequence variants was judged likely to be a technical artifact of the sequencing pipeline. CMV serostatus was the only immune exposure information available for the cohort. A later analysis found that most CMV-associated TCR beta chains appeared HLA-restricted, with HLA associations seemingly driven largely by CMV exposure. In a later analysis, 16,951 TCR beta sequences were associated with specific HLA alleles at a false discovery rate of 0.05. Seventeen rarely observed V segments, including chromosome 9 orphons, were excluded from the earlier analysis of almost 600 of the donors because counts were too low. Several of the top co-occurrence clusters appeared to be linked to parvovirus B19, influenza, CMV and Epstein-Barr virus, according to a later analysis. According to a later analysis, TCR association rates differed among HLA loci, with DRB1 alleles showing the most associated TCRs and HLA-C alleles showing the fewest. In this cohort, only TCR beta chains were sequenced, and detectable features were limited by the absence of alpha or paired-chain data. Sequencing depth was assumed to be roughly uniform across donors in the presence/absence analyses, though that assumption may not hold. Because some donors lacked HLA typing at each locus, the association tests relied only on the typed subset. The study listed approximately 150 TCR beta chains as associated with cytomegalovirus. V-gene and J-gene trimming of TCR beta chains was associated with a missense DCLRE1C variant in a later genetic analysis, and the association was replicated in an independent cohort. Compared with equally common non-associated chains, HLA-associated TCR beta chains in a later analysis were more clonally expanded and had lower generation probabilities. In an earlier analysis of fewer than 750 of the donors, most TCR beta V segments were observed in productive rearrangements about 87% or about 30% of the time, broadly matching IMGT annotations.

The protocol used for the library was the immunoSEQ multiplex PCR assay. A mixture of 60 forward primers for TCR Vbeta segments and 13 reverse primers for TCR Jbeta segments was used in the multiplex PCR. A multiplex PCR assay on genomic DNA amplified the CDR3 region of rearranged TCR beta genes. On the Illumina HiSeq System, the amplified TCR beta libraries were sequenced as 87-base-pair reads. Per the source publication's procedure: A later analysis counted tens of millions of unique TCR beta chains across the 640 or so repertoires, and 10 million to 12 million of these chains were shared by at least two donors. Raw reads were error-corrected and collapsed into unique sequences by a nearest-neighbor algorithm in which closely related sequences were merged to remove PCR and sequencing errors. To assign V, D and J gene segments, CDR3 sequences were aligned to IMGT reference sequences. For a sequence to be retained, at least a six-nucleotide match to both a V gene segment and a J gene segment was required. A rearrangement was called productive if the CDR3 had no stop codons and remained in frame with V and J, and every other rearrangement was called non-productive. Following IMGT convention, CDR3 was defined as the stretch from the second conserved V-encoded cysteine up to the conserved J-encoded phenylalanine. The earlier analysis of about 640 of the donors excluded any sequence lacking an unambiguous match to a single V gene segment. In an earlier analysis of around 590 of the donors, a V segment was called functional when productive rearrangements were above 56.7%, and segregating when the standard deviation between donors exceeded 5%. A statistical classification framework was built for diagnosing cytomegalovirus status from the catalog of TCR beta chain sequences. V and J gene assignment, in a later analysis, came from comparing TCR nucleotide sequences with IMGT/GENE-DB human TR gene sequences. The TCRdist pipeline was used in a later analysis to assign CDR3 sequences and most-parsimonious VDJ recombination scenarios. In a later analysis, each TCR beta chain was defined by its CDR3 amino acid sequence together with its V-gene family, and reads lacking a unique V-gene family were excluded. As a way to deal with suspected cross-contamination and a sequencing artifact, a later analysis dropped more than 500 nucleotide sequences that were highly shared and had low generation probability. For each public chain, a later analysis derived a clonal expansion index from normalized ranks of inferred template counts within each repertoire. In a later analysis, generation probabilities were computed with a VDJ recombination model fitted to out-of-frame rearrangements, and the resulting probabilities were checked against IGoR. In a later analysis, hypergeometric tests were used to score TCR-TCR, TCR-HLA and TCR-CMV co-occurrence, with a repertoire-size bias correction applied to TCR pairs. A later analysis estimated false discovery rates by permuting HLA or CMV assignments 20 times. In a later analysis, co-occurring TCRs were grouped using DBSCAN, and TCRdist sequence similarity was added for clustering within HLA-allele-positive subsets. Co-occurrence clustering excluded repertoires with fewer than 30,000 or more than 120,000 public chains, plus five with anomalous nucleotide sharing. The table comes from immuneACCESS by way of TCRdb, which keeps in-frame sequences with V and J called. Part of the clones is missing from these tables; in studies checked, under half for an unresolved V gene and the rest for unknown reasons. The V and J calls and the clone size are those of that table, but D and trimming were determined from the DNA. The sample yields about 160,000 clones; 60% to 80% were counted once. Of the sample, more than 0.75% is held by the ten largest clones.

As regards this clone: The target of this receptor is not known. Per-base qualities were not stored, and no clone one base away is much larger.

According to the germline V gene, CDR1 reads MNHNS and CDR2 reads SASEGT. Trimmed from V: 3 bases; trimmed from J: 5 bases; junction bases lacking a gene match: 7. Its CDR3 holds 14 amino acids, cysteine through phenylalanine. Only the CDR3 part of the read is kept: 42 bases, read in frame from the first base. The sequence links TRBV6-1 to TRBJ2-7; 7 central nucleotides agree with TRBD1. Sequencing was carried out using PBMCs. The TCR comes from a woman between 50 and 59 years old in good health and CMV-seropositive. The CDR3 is CASSDPGQRDEQYF. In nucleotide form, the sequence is TGTGCCAGCAGTGATCCGGGACAGAGGGACGAGCAGTACTTC.